The sequence of this T cell receptor beta chain was determined in a study of blood T cell repertoires in COVID-19. About the research overall: Samples representing acute and convalescent COVID-19 were sourced from the United States, Italy and Spain. PBMCs, B-cell-depleted T cells, or T cells provided the cDNA or gDNA that made up the material.

The CDR3 runs to 12 residues. The germline gives CDR1 LNHDA, CDR2 SQIVND (reference sequence). The germline V and J ends were trimmed by 5 bases and 0 bases, with 5 bases remaining between them. Methods used by the authors: How many nucleated cells were present was estimated from reference gene primer amplification. Sequencing was performed with immunoSEQ multiplex PCR; in TCRdb, only in-frame clones are kept and a portion is missing. V, J and clone size are taken as reported in that table, and D and trimming were inferred from the DNA itself. The table shows about 58,000 clones, with about nine tenths occurring only once.

The receptor was isolated from a woman in her 70s with active COVID-19. Sequencing was carried out using peripheral blood. The chain is built from TRBV19 and TRBJ2-7, with D unresolved. The CDR3 here is CASSPGSYEQYF. CDR3 bases: TGTGCCAGTAGTCCAGGCTCCTACGAGCAGTACTTC.